This entry is about one T cell receptor beta chain. Germline CDR1 reads SGDLS; CDR2 reads YYNGEE. CDR3 length: 15 amino acids. Germline trimming cut 6 bases from V and 0 bases from J; bases unmatched to any gene: 4. The data derive from a study of blood T cell repertoires in COVID-19. Sequencing was performed with immunoSEQ multiplex PCR; in TCRdb, only in-frame clones are kept and a portion is missing. This sample has almost 200,000 clones, with roughly 77% found just once. The sequencing input was peripheral blood. This sequence was found in a woman between 40 and 55 years old with COVID-19, enrolled during active disease. V usage is TRBV9 and J usage is TRBJ2-2; the match to TRBD1 covers 8 bases. CDR3: CASTPGGSNTGELFF. In DNA form, the CDR3 reads TGTGCCAGCACCCCAGGGGGCTCGAACACCGGGGAGCTGTTTTTT.